This TCR beta chain was identified during a study of shared clonotypes between healthy human individuals. Study context: CD4 naive and CD4 memory each took three plates per donor, while CD8 naive took two and CD8 memory one.

Naive-designated CD8 cells lacked CD45RO, were positively enriched for CCR7, and omitted terminally differentiated effector memory CD45RA+ cells. Donors, healthy HIV-negative adults, lacked recent acute infections or vaccinations. Replicate sorted-subset PCRs were loaded with 150 to 250 ng DNA, 29,000 or so T cell genomes. Clones were read by immunoSEQ multiplex PCR, and TCRdb kept only the in-frame ones, dropping some. The data contain about 2.1 million clones, roughly 91% of them seen just once; the ten biggest clones take up 1.5% to 2%. This TCR was sampled from a man aged 18 to 29 in good health. Some clones in this sample may be carry-over from other donors' samples. The sequenced sample consisted of naive CD8+ T cells from PBMCs.

The CDR3: CASSSTPQVLRADTQYF. The DNA of the CDR3 is TGTGCCAGCAGTTCGACCCCACAGGTTCTTCGTGCAGATACGCAGTATTTT. V is TRBV28 and J is TRBJ2-3; tentatively, D is TRBD1 (5 bases). This CDR3 contains 17 residues. Germline V lookup: CDR1 MDHEN, CDR2 SYDVKM. Trimming removed 4 bases from V and 4 bases from J, with 21 bases in between.